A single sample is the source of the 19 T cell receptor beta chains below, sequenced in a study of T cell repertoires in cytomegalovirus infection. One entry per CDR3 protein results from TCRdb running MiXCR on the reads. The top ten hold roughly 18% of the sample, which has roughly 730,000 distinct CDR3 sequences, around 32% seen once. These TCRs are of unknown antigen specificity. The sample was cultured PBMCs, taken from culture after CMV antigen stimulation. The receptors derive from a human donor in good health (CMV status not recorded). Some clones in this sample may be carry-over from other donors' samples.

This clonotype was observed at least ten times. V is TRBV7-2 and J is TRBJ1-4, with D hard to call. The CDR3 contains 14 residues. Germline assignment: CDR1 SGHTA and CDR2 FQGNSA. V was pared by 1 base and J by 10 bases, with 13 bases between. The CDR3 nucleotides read TGTGCCAGCAGCTTAGGAGGGCTAGCTGGAAAACTGTTTTTT. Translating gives CASSLGGLAGKLFF.

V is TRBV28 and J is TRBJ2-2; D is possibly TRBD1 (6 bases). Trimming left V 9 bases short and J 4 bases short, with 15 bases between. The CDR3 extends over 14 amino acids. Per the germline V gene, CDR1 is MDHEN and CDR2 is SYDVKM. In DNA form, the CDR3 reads TGTGCCAGTTCAGGGGATGTGGGCACCGGGGAGCTGTTTTTT. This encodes CASSGDVGTGELFF.

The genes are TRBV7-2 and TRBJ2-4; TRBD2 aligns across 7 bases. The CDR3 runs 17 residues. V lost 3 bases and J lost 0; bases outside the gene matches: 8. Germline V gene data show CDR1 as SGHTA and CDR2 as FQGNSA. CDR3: CASSLGGGGVAKNIQYF. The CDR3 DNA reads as TGTGCCAGCAGCTTGGGGGGGGGGGGGGTAGCCAAAAACATTCAGTACTTC.

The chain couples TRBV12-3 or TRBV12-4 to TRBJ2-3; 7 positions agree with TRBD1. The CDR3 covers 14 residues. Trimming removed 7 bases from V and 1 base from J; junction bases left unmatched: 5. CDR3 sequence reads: CASTLGGGTDTQYF. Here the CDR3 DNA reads TGTGCCAGCACCCTAGGGGGCGGCACAGATACGCAGTATTTT.

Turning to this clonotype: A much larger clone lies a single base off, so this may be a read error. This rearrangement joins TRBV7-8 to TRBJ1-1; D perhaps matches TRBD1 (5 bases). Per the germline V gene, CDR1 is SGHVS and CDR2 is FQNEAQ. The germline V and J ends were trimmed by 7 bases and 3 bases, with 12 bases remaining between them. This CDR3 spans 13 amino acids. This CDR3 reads CASIESGYTEAFF. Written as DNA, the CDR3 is TGTGCCAGCATTGAATCAGGGTACACTGAAGCTTTCTTT.

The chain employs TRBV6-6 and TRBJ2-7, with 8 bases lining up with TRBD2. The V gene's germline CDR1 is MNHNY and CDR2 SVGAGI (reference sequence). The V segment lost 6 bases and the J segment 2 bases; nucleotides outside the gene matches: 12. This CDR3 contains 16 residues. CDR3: CASRYNLAGPAYEQYF. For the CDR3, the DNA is TGTGCCAGCAGATACAACCTAGCGGGCCCAGCCTACGAGCAGTACTTC.

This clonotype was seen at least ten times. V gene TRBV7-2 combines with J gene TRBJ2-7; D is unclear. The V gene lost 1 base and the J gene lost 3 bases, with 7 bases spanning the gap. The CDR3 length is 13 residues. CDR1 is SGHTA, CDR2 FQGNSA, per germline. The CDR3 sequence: CASSLVTHYEQYF. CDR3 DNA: TGTGCCAGCAGCTTAGTCACCCACTACGAGCAGTACTTC.

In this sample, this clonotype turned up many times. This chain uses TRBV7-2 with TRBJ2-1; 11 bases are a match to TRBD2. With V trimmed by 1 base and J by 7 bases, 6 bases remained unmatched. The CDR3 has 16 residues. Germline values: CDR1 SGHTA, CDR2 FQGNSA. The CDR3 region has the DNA TGTGCCAGCAGCTTAGTTGCTAGCGGGAGGTGGAATGAGCAGTTCTTC. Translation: CASSLVASGRWNEQFF.

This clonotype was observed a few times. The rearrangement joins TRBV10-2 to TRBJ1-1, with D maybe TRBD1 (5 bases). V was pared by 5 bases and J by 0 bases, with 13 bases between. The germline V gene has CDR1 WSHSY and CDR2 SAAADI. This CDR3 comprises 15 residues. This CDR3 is CASSRQRGVNTEAFF. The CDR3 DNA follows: TGCGCCAGCAGTAGACAGAGAGGGGTGAACACTGAAGCTTTCTTT.

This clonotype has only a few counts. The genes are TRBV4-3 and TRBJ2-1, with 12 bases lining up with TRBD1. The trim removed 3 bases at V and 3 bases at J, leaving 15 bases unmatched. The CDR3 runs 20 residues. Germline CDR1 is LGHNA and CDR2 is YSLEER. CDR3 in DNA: TGCGCCAGCAGCCAGTATTCCGGGACAGGGGGCTCCCGGCTCTACAATGAGCAGTTCTTC. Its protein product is CASSQYSGTGGSRLYNEQFF.

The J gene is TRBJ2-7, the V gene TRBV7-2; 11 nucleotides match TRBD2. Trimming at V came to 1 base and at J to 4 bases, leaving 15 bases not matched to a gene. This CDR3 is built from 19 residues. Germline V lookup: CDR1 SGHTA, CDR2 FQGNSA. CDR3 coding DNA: TGTGCCAGCAGCTTAGGTTTGGGAAGGCTAGCGGGGGGAGAATACGAGCAGTACTTC. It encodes CASSLGLGRLAGGEYEQYF.

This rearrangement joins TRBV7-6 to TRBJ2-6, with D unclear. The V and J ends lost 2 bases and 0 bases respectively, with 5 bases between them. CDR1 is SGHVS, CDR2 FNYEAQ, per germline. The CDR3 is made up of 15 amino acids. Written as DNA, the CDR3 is TGTGCCAGCAGCTTACTCGGCTCTGGGGCCAACGTCCTGACTTTC. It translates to CASSLLGSGANVLTF.

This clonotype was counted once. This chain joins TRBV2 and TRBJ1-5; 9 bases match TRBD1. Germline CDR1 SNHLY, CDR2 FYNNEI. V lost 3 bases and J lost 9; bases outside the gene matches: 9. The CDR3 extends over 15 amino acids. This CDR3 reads CASSEFGTGRRPQHF. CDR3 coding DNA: TGTGCCAGCAGTGAGTTCGGGACAGGGCGACGGCCCCAGCATTTT.

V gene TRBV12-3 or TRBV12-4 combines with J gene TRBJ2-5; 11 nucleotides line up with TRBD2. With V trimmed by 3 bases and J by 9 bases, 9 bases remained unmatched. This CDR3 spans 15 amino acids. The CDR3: CASSFGSGGDWAQYF. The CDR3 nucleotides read TGTGCCAGCAGTTTTGGTAGCGGGGGGGATTGGGCCCAGTACTTC.

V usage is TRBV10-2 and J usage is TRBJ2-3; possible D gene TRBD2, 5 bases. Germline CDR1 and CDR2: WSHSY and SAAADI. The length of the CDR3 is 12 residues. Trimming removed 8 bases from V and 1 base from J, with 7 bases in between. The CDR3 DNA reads TGCGCCAGCGGTAGCGGCACAGATACGCAGTATTTT. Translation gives CASGSGTDTQYF.

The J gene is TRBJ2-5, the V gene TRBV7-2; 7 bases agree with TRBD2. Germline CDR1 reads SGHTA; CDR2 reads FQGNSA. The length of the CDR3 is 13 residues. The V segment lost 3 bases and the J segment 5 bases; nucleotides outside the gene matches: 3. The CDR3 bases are TGTGCCAGCAGCTTTAAGGGAGGGGAGACCCAGTACTTC. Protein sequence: CASSFKGGETQYF.

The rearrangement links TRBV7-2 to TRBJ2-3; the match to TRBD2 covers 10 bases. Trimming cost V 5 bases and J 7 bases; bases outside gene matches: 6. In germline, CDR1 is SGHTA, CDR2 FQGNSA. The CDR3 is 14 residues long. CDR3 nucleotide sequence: TGTGCCAGCAGCCCCGGACTAGCGGCACATACGCAGTATTTT. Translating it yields CASSPGLAAHTQYF.

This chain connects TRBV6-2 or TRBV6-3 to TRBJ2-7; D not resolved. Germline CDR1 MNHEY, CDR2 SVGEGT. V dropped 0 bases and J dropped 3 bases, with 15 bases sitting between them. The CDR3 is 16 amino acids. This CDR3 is CASSYSSANPFYEQYF. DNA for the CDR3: TGTGCCAGCAGTTACTCCTCAGCAAACCCCTTCTACGAGCAGTACTTC.

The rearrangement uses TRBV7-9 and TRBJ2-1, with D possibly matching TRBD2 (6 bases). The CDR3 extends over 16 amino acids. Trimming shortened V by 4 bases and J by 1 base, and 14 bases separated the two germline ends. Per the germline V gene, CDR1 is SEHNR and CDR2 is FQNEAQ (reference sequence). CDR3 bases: TGTGCCAGCAGCTCCCGGGACTTTCCTTCCTACAATGAGCAGTTCTTC. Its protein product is CASSSRDFPSYNEQFF.